This TCR beta chain is from a study of CD8 T cells in ankylosing spondylitis. This clonotype has ten or more counts. What it recognizes is unknown. MiXCR, applied by TCRdb to the 5' RACE reads, yields one record per CDR3 protein. The data show 500,000 to 650,000 distinct CDR3 sequences, 5.3% seen once. Study observations and caveats: Made up of roughly 8 highly homologous variants, a TCR beta motif appeared characteristic of ankylosing spondylitis blood. The study looked at matched synovial fluid samples from ankylosing spondylitis patients. Disease-linked clones were reported to be significantly enriched there.

The sample comprised blood, either unsorted or a sorted T cell fraction (not recorded which). The receptor's source is a male donor with ankylosing spondylitis.

The CDR3 DNA follows: TGCAGTGCGTATGGGACGTACCGACCTGCCGAGCAGTACTTC. Protein sequence: CSAYGTYRPAEQYF. This chain joins TRBV20-1 and TRBJ2-7, with D tentatively TRBD1 or TRBD2 (5 bases each). V shed 6 bases and J shed 6 bases, with 21 bases lying between them. In germline, CDR1 is DFQATT, CDR2 SNEGSKA (reference sequence). The CDR3 is 14 amino acids.